A selection of T cell receptor beta chains follows, all from one sample in a study of OX40 agonist ivuxolimab in advanced cancers. Sequenced by immunoSEQ multiplex PCR; TCRdb stores in-frame clones only, minus some. The sample yields about 25,000 clones, 80% to 90% seen once. The sample in question was CD4+ or CD8+ T cells sorted from blood, obtained in a trial of the OX40 agonist ivuxolimab. Receptor source: an adult with an advanced solid tumor such as melanoma, head and neck, liver or kidney cancer. The conserved cysteine and the conserved F or W are not part of the CDR3 here.

TRBJ2-1,TRBV28,ASSFSGDGGEQF
TRBJ2-2,TRBV27,ASSSPTSGRGAGELF
TRBJ2-7,TRBV5-4,ASSLRTSGNEQY
TRBJ1-5,TRBV19,ASSQQGGSQPQH
TRBJ2-2,TRBV13,ASSPDPQGGELF
TRBJ1-1,TRBV6-4,ASTPTGEAF
TRBJ1-3,TRBV7-9,ASSPTTSGNTIY
TRBJ2-7,TRBV11-2,ASSPVLDSTYEQY
TRBJ1-1,TRBV5-4,ASSRGLTEAF
TRBJ1-1,TRBV6-1,ASSEAGTGGTEAF
TRBJ2-5,TRBV14,ASSQALWETQY
TRBJ2-7,TRBV5-4,ASSPPGQENSYEQY
TRBJ1-1,TRBV6-5,ASSYPRSGVGTEAF
TRBJ2-7,TRBV5-8,ASSPREDRAYEQY